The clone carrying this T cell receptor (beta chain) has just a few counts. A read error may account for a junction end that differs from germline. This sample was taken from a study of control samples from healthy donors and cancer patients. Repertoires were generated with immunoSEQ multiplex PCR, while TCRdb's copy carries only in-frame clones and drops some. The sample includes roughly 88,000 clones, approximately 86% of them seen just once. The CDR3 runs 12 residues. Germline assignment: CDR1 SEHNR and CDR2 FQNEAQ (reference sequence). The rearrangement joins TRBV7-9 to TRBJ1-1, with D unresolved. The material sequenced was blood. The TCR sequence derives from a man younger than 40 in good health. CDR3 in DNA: TGTGCCAGCACCTTAGTTGGCACTGAAGCTTTCTTT. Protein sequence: CASTLVGTEAFF.